The following is a T cell receptor (beta chain) sequence with its context. Its antigen remains unidentified. The same CDR3 is also encoded by other DNA sequences in this sample. This record belongs to a study of beta chain features in type 1 diabetes. Turning to the study itself: The samples had 85 million to 140 million sorted cells examined in all.

The entirety of the isolated RNA underwent reverse transcription, so expressed TCRB transcripts were sequenced. Libraries were prepared by immunoSEQ multiplex PCR; TCRdb keeps only in-frame clonotypes and omits some of them. This sample has 630,000 or so clones, with roughly 13% found just once. Study-wide results and limits: Junctions at VDJ sites from type 1 diabetes patients had fewer insertions and more deletions. High-TCR-expressing cells could be over-represented by cDNA sequencing. Shorter TCRB CDR3s, moderately but significantly so, marked every one of the four CD4+ subsets in Type 1 diabetes patients.

Sort purity for all populations was recorded as exceeding 98%. The TCR was taken from a man younger than 35 with type 1 diabetes. Sample: naive CD4+ T cells from blood.

CDR3 loop: CASSPGSNQPQHF. CDR3 DNA: TGTGCCAGCTCTCCAGGAAGCAATCAGCCCCAGCATTTT. The J gene is TRBJ1-5, the V gene TRBV18; no clear D. The V end lost 6 bases, the J end lost 1 base, and 7 bases lay between the germline ends. The germline gives CDR1 KGHSH, CDR2 LQKENI. The CDR3 consists of 13 residues.